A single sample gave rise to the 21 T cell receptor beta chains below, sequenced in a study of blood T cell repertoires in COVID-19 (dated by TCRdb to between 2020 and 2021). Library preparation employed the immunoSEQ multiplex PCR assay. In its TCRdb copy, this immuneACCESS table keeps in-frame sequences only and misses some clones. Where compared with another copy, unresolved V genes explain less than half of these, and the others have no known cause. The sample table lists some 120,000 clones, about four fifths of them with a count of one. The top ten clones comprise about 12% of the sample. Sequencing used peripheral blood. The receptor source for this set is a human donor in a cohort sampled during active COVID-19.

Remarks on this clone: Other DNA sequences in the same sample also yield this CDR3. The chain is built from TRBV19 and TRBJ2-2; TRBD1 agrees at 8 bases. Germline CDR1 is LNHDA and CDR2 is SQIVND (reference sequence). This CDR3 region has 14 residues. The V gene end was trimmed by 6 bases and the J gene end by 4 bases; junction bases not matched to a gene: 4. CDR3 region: CASSLTGATGELFF. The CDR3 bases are TGTGCCAGTAGCCTGACAGGGGCCACCGGGGAGCTGTTTTTT.

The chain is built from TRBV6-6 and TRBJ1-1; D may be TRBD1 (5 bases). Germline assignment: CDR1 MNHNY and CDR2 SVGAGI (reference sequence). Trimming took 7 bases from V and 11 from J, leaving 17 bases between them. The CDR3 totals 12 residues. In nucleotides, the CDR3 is TGTGCCAGCACACCGGGGGGGGGACCGGCTTTCTTT. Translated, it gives CASTPGGGPAFF.

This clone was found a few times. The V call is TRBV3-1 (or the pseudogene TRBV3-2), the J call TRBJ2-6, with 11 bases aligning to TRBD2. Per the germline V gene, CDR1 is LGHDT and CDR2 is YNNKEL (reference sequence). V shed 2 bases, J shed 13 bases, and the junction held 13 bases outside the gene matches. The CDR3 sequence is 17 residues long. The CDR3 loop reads CASSQPFSSGGSRVLTF. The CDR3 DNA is TGTGCCAGCAGCCAACCTTTTTCTAGCGGGGGGTCTCGAGTCCTGACTTTC.

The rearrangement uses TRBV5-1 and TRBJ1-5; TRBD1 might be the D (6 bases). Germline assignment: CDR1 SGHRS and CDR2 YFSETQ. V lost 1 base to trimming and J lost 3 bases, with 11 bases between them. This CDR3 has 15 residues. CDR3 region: CASSLLGADNQPQHF. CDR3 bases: TGCGCCAGCAGCTTGCTGGGGGCCGACAATCAGCCCCAGCATTTT.

CDR3 bases: TGTGCCAGCACTCCGACAGGGAGTACTTCACCCCTCCACTTT. It translates to CASTPTGSTSPLHF. The V call is TRBV5-8, the J call TRBJ1-6, with TRBD1 identical over 7 bases. Per germline, CDR1 SGHTS and CDR2 YDEGEE. Germline trimming cut 6 bases from V and 9 bases from J; bases unmatched to any gene: 9. This CDR3 comprises 14 residues.

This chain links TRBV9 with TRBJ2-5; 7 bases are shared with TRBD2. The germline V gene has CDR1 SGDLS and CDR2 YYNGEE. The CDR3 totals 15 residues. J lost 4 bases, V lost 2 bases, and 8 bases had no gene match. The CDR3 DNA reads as TGTGCCAGCAGCGTGACTAGCTTTAGTGGAGAGACCCAGTACTTC. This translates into CASSVTSFSGETQYF.

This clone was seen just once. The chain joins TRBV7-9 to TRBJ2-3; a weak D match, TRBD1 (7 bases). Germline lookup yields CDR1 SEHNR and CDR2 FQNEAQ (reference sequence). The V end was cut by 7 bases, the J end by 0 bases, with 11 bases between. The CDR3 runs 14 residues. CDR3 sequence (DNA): TGTGCCAGCATGGAGGGGGCGAGCACAGATACGCAGTATTTT. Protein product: CASMEGASTDTQYF.

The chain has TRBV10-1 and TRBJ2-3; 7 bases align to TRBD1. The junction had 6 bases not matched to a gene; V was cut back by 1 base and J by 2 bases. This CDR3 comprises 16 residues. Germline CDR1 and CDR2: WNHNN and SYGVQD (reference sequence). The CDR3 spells CASSEFRGGLTDTQYF. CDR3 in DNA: TGCGCCAGCAGTGAGTTCCGAGGGGGCCTCACAGATACGCAGTATTTT.

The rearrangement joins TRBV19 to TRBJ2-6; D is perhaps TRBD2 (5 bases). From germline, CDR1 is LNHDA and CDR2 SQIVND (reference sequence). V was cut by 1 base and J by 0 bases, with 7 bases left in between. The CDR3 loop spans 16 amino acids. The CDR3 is CASSIGEYSGANVLTF. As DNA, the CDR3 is TGTGCCAGTAGTATAGGGGAGTACTCTGGGGCCAACGTCCTGACTTTC.

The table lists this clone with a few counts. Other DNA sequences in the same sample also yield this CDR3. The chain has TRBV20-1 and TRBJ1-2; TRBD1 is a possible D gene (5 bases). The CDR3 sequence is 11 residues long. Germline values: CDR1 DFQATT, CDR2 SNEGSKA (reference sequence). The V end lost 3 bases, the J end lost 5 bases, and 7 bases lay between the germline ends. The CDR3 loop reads CSASGGYGYTF. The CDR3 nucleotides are TGCAGTGCTAGCGGGGGTTATGGCTACACCTTC.

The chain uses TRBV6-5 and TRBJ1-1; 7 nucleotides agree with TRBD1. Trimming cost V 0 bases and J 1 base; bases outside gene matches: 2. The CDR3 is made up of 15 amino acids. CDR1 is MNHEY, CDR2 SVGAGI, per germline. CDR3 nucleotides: TGTGCCAGCAGTTACTCATACAGGGGGAACACTGAAGCTTTCTTT. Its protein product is CASSYSYRGNTEAFF.

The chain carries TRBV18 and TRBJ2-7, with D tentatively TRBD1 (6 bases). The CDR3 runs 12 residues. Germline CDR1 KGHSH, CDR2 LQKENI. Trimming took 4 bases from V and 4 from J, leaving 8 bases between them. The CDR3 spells CASSRTVYEQYF. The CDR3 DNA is TGTGCCAGCTCACGGACAGTTTACGAGCAGTACTTC.

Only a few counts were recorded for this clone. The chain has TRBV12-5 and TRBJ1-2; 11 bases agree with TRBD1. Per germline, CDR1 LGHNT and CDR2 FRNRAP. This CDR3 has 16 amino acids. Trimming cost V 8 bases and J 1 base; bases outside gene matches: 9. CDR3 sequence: CASSIGQGAGNYGYTF. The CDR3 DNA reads TGTGCTAGTTCTATAGGACAGGGGGCAGGTAACTATGGCTACACCTTC.

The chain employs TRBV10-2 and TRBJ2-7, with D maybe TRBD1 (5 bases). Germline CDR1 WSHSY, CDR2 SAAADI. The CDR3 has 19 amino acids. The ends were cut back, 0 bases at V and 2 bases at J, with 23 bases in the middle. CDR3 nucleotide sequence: TGCGCCAGCAGTGAGTCGACGGCGAGAAAGGGGATATGGCCCTACGAGCAGTACTTC. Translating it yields CASSESTARKGIWPYEQYF.

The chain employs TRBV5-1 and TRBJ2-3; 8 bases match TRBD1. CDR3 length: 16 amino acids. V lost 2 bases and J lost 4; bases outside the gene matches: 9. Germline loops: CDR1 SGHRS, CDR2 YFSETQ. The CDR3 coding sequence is TGCGCCAGCAGCTTACCCAGGGGGCGCAGCGCAGATACGCAGTATTTT. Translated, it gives CASSLPRGRSADTQYF.

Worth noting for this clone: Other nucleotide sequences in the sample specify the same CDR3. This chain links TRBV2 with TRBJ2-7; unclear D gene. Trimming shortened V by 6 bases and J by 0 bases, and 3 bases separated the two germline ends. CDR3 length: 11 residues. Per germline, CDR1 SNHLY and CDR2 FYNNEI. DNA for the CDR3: TGTGCCAGCAGGAGCTCCTACGAGCAGTACTTC. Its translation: CASRSSYEQYF.

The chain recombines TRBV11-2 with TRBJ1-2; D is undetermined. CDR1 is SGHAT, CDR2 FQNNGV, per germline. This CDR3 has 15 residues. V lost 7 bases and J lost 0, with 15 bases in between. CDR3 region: CASTYAVGANYGYTF. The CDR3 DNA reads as TGTGCCAGCACCTACGCCGTAGGAGCTAACTATGGCTACACCTTC. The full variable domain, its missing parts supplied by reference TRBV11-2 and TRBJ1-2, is EAGVAQSPRYKIIEKRQSVAFWCNPISGHATLYWYQQILGQGPKLLIQFQNNGVVDDSQLPKDRFSAERLKGVDSTLKIQPAKLEDSAVYLCASTYAVGANYGYTFGSGTRLTVV.

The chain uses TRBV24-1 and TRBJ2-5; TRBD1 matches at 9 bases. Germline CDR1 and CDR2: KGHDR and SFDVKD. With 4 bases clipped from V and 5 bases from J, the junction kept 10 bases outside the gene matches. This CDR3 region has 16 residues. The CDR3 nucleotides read TGTGCCACCAGTGAGGGTACAGGGGGCGGGGTGGAGACCCAGTACTTC. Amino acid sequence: CATSEGTGGGVETQYF.

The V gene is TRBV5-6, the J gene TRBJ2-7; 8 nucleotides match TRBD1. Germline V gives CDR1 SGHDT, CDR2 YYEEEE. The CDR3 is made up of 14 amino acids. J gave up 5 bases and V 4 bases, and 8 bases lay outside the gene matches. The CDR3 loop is CASSEDRGEDEQYF. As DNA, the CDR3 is TGTGCCAGCAGCGAAGACAGGGGCGAGGACGAGCAGTACTTC. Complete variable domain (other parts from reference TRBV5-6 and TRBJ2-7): DAGVTQSPTHLIKTRGQQVTLRCSPKSGHDTVSWYQQALGQGPQFIFQYYEEEERQRGNFPDRFSGHQFPNYSSELNVNALLLGDSALYLCASSEDRGEDEQYFGPGTRLTVT.

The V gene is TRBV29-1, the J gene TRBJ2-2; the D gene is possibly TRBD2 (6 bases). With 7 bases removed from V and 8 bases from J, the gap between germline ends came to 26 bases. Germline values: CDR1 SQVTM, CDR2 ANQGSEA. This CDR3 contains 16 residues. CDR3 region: CSGRRGVGLGAGELFF. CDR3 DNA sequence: TGCAGCGGGCGGAGGGGCGTGGGGCTAGGAGCGGGGGAGCTGTTTTTT.

The CDR3 sequence is CASSQDGQGERYEQYF. CDR3 nucleotides: TGCGCCAGCAGCCAAGATGGACAGGGGGAGAGGTACGAGCAGTACTTC. The chain links TRBV4-1 to TRBJ2-7; TRBD1 matches at 10 bases. V trimming: 0 bases; J trimming: 4 bases; junction bases outside the gene matches: 6. Germline CDR1 is MGHRA and CDR2 is YSYEKL. CDR3 length equals 16 residues.